Following are 32 T cell receptor beta chains from one sample sequenced in a study of T cells in Graves' hyperthyroidism and ophthalmopathy. RNA transcripts yielded amplified TCR beta CDR3 regions. The HTBI set primed first-round TCR CDR3 RT-PCR. TCRdb recomputed calls from the multiplex PCR reads with MiXCR, one row per CDR3 protein. The sample lists 500,000 or so distinct CDR3 sequences, approximately 17% seen once, with approximately 18% in the top ten. Sequenced: blood. The receptors stem from a woman aged 18-29 years with Graves' ophthalmopathy.

In regard to this clonotype: This may come from a read error, since a much larger clone is one base off. The rearrangement joins TRBV2 to TRBJ1-2, with D unclear. This CDR3 has 14 amino acids. Germline-derived CDR1 and CDR2 are SNHLY and FYNNEI. CDR3 bases: TGTGCCTGCAGTGCACCCGTGCTAAGTTCTGGCTACACCTTC. Its translation: CACSAPVLSSGYTF.

In this sample, this clonotype turned up many times. This chain uses TRBV2 with TRBJ1-1; 7 bases are shared with TRBD1. The CDR3 loop spans 13 amino acids. The V gene's germline CDR1 is SNHLY and CDR2 FYNNEI. After removal of 4 bases from V and 3 bases from J, the junction contained 2 bases not matched to a gene. The CDR3 sequence: CASSAGGDTEAFF. CDR3 bases: TGTGCCAGCAGTGCAGGGGGTGACACTGAAGCTTTCTTT.

This clonotype was seen at least ten times. The chain has TRBV28 and TRBJ1-2; D is unclear. The germline V gene encodes CDR1 MDHEN and CDR2 SYDVKM. This CDR3 is built from 14 residues. Between the trimmed V and J ends, which lost 3 bases and 4 bases, there was a span of 12 bases. CDR3 coding DNA: TGTGCCAGCAGTTTTTTCGCGGGAGGCTATGGCTACACCTTC. This encodes CASSFFAGGYGYTF.

At least ten counts were recorded for this clonotype. The CDR3 DNA reads as TGTGCCAGCAGTCAACCCCGGACAGGGCAGACCCAGTACTTC. Translated, it gives CASSQPRTGQTQYF. This chain links TRBV28 with TRBJ2-5; 8 bases fit TRBD1. The trim removed 5 bases at V and 6 bases at J, leaving 8 bases unmatched. The CDR3 has 14 amino acids. The germline gives CDR1 MDHEN, CDR2 SYDVKM.

The chain has TRBV9 and TRBJ1-1; D is possibly TRBD1 (6 bases). Germline loops: CDR1 SGDLS, CDR2 YYNGEE. This CDR3 is built from 15 residues. Trimming left V 3 bases short and J 6 bases short, with 18 bases between. CDR3 amino acids: CASSAFGGGRAEAFF. CDR3 bases: TGTGCCAGCAGCGCGTTTGGGGGGGGGCGGGCTGAAGCTTTCTTT.

The chain couples TRBV5-1 to TRBJ1-4, with 7 positions matching TRBD1. Germline assignment: CDR1 SGHRS and CDR2 YFSETQ. Losses at the gene ends were 0 bases for V and 10 bases for J; bases not matched to a gene: 0. The CDR3 extends over 12 amino acids. CDR3 nucleotides: TGCGCCAGCAGCTTGGGACAGGGAAAACTGTTTTTT. It specifies CASSLGQGKLFF.

The rearrangement links TRBV4-2 to TRBJ2-7; 7 positions match TRBD1. The CDR3 length is 15 residues. With V trimmed by 0 bases and J by 4 bases, 6 bases remained unmatched. Germline V gives CDR1 LGHNA, CDR2 YNFKEQ. The CDR3 sequence: CASSQEDRVEYEQYF. In DNA, the CDR3 is TGTGCCAGCAGCCAAGAAGACAGGGTGGAGTACGAGCAGTACTTC.

This clonotype has a count of ten or more. The genes are TRBV5-1 and TRBJ1-1; unclear D gene. Trimming stripped 0 bases from V and 5 bases from J, with 11 bases between. This CDR3 has 14 amino acids. CDR1 is SGHRS and CDR2 is YFSETQ in the germline V gene. Here the CDR3 DNA reads TGCGCCAGCAGCTTGGAATCGGGTCTGACTGAAGCTTTCTTT. As protein: CASSLESGLTEAFF.

CDR3 coding DNA: TGCGCCAGCAGCCAAAGGGGGGATACGCAGTATTTT. This codes for CASSQRGDTQYF. The J gene is TRBJ2-3, the V gene TRBV5-1, with D perhaps TRBD1 (6 bases). Trimming shortened V by 4 bases and J by 6 bases, and 9 bases separated the two germline ends. The CDR3 loop spans 12 amino acids. Germline CDR1 is SGHRS and CDR2 is YFSETQ.

The gene calls are TRBV4-1 and TRBJ1-2; D ambiguous. Deletions cut 0 bases from V and 8 bases from J, with 19 bases between. The germline gives CDR1 MGHRA, CDR2 YSYEKL. The CDR3 spans 16 residues. The CDR3 loop reads CASSQDGGKDLKGYTF. CDR3 nucleotide sequence: TGCGCCAGCAGCCAAGATGGCGGAAAGGACCTTAAGGGCTACACCTTC.

This clonotype was detected once. A much bigger clone sits one base away, suggesting this may be a read error. The gene calls are TRBV20-1 and TRBJ1-2; tentative D call: TRBD1 (5 bases). CDR1 and CDR2 (germline): DFQATT, SNEGSKA (reference sequence). The CDR3 extends over 15 amino acids. In nucleotides, the CDR3 is TGCAGTGCTAGAGATAATAAGTGGGAGACAGCTGGCCACACCTTC. This codes for CSARDNKWETAGHTF.

This clonotype came up many times. This rearrangement joins TRBV7-2 to TRBJ2-5, with TRBD2 as a possible D gene (7 bases). The CDR3 contains 14 residues. Germline loops: CDR1 SGHTA, CDR2 FQGNSA. Deletions cut 0 bases from V and 7 bases from J, with 12 bases between. Written as DNA, the CDR3 is TGTGCCAGCAGCTTAGCTGGGGGCGGGGGGACCCAGTACTTC. It yields the protein CASSLAGGGGTQYF.

This clonotype occurred many times. The chain recombines TRBV2 with TRBJ2-2, with 13 bases matching TRBD2. CDR1 is SNHLY, CDR2 FYNNEI, per germline. CDR3 length: 15 amino acids. V gave up 6 bases and J gave up 6 bases; unmatched junction bases: 4. Written as DNA, the CDR3 is TGTGCCAGCAGGGGGACTAGCGGGAAAGCCGGGGAGCTGTTTTTT. Its translation is CASRGTSGKAGELFF.

This chain connects TRBV29-1 to TRBJ1-1; possible D gene TRBD1, 5 bases. CDR3 size: 14 residues. Germline CDR1 reads SQVTM; CDR2 reads ANQGSEA. The V end lost 4 bases, the J end lost 0 bases, and 12 bases lay between the germline ends. CDR3 sequence: CSVAEGSLNTEAFF. The CDR3 nucleotides read TGCAGCGTTGCAGAGGGGTCTTTGAACACTGAAGCTTTCTTT.

This clonotype was seen ten or more times. The chain recombines TRBV18 with TRBJ1-5, with TRBD1 matching 7 bases. The CDR3 extends over 14 amino acids. Looked up from germline, CDR1 is KGHSH and CDR2 is LQKENI. J gave up 5 bases and V 5 bases, and 6 bases lay outside the gene matches. The CDR3 spells CASSDRDEYQPQHF. CDR3 sequence (DNA): TGTGCCAGCTCAGACAGGGACGAATATCAGCCCCAGCATTTT.

This clonotype was seen many times. This chain connects TRBV6-2 or TRBV6-3 to TRBJ2-1; D remains unclear. The V end was cut by 3 bases, the J end by 0 bases, with 9 bases between. Germline CDR1 is MNHEY and CDR2 is SVGEGT. CDR3 size: 15 residues. CDR3 protein: CASSYFATSYNEQFF. The CDR3 DNA follows: TGTGCCAGCAGTTATTTCGCTACCTCCTACAATGAGCAGTTCTTC.

This clonotype was counted many times. The gene calls are TRBV11-2 and TRBJ2-1, with TRBD1 as a possible D gene (5 bases). Trimming left V 1 base short and J 10 bases short, with 5 bases between. The CDR3 sequence is 11 residues long. Germline V lookup: CDR1 SGHAT, CDR2 FQNNGV. The CDR3 reads CASSLGQEQFF. The CDR3 DNA reads TGTGCCAGCAGCTTAGGACAGGAGCAGTTCTTC.

This clonotype was counted a few times. The gene calls are TRBV10-3 and TRBJ2-1, with 8 bases aligning to TRBD2. This CDR3 region has 13 residues. Germline values: CDR1 ENHRY, CDR2 SYGVKD. The trim removed 8 bases at V and 10 bases at J, leaving 10 bases unmatched. The chain's CDR3 is CAIGKGGRNEQFF. The CDR3 region has the DNA TGTGCCATCGGGAAGGGCGGGAGGAACGAGCAGTTCTTC.

This clonotype appeared many times. The chain recombines TRBV11-2 with TRBJ1-1; 8 bases are shared with TRBD1. From germline, CDR1 is SGHAT and CDR2 FQNNGV. Losses at the gene ends were 5 bases for V and 5 bases for J; bases not matched to a gene: 13. The CDR3 consists of 16 residues. The CDR3: CASSPYLDRGLTEAFF. The CDR3 DNA follows: TGTGCCAGCAGCCCCTACTTAGACAGGGGACTTACTGAAGCTTTCTTT.

In this sample, this clonotype turned up a few times. The rearrangement links TRBV28 to TRBJ1-2; D ambiguous. The CDR3 is 14 amino acids. V was clipped by 3 bases and J by 6 bases, with 14 bases between them. The V gene's germline CDR1 is MDHEN and CDR2 SYDVKM. CDR3 bases: TGTGCCAGCAGTTTGGAGGGAGTATTGGATGGCTACACCTTC. This encodes CASSLEGVLDGYTF.

This clonotype was counted between two and nine times. DNA for the CDR3: TGCGCCAGCAGCCAAGGTGGTCTAAACGAGAACTATGGCTACACCTTC. This translates into CASSQGGLNENYGYTF. V gene TRBV4-3 combines with J gene TRBJ1-2; D call uncertain. Germline CDR1 is LGHNA and CDR2 is YSLEER. This CDR3 is 16 amino acids long. V was clipped by 1 base and J by 2 bases, with 14 bases between them.

This clonotype occurred many times. The chain is built from TRBV11-2 and TRBJ2-1; D uncertain. The CDR3 spans 13 residues. The germline V and J ends were trimmed by 0 bases and 10 bases, with 10 bases remaining between them. CDR1 and CDR2 (germline): SGHAT, FQNNGV. In DNA form, the CDR3 reads TGTGCCAGCAGCTTAGAGGGTGTGGAGGAGCAGTTCTTC. Its translation: CASSLEGVEEQFF.

This clonotype was counted ten times or more. J is TRBJ2-1 and V is TRBV5-1; 10 nucleotides match TRBD2. Looked up from germline, CDR1 is SGHRS and CDR2 is YFSETQ. V shed 4 bases and J 7 bases; nucleotides not matched to a gene: 11. The CDR3 contains 16 residues. In DNA form, the CDR3 reads TGCGCCAGCAGCCCGCTTCCTAGCGGGAGCGGGAATGAGCAGTTCTTC. This sequence encodes CASSPLPSGSGNEQFF.

The V call is TRBV4-1, the J call TRBJ2-1; 11 nucleotides agree with TRBD2. Germline values: CDR1 MGHRA, CDR2 YSYEKL. The CDR3 extends over 14 amino acids. The V gene end was trimmed by 4 bases and the J gene end by 9 bases; junction bases not matched to a gene: 5. CDR3 sequence reads: CASSRSGGAPEQFF. The CDR3 DNA reads TGCGCCAGCAGCCGTAGCGGGGGGGCCCCTGAGCAGTTCTTC.

The rearrangement links TRBV6-5 to TRBJ1-3; unclear D gene. This CDR3 contains 15 residues. CDR1 and CDR2 from the germline V gene are MNHEY and SVGAGI. V dropped 2 bases and J dropped 2 bases, with 10 bases sitting between them. CDR3 in amino acids: CASSYGSGPGNTIYF. Written as DNA, the CDR3 is TGTGCCAGCAGTTACGGATCCGGGCCTGGAAACACCATATATTTT.

This clonotype has just a few counts. The chain is built from TRBV5-4 and TRBJ2-5, with 13 bases lining up with TRBD2. CDR1 and CDR2 (germline): SGHNT, YYREEE (reference sequence). This CDR3 is 15 amino acids long. Trimming removed 4 bases from V and 5 bases from J; junction bases left unmatched: 5. DNA for the CDR3: TGTGCCAGCAGCCCCGGGACTAGCGGGGTGGAGACCCAGTACTTC. Protein product: CASSPGTSGVETQYF.

This clonotype was found many times. The chain carries TRBV6-1 and TRBJ2-7; tentative D call: TRBD1 (6 bases). The CDR3 covers 13 residues. V lost 3 bases and J 4 bases, leaving 10 bases between the germline ends. CDR1 and CDR2 (germline): MNHNS, SASEGT. The CDR3 sequence is CASSDGRGYEQYF. The CDR3 coding sequence is TGTGCCAGCAGTGACGGCAGGGGATACGAGCAGTACTTC.

This clonotype appeared a few times. The rearrangement uses TRBV12-3 or TRBV12-4 and TRBJ1-2; D ambiguous. The CDR3 totals 14 residues. V lost 6 bases and J 5 bases, leaving 16 bases between the germline ends. The CDR3 sequence: CASSVILGGYGYTF. The CDR3 DNA reads as TGTGCCAGCAGCGTAATTTTAGGAGGGTATGGCTACACCTTC.

This clonotype has ten or more counts. Written as DNA, the CDR3 is TGTGCCAGCAGCTTGGAAGCAGCGACTGAAGCTTTCTTT. Amino acids: CASSLEAATEAFF. The chain carries TRBV5-5 and TRBJ1-1, with D unresolved. Trimming shortened V by 0 bases and J by 5 bases, and 8 bases separated the two germline ends. Germline CDR1 SGHKS, CDR2 YYEKEE (reference sequence). The CDR3 length is 13 residues.

This chain connects TRBV7-3 to TRBJ2-1, with TRBD2 as a possible D gene (5 bases). This CDR3 has 15 amino acids. V was shortened by 6 bases and J by 1 base, with 13 bases between the two germline ends. Germline CDR1 and CDR2: SGHTA and FQGTGA. Here the CDR3 reads CASSITSSSYNEQFF. CDR3 sequence (DNA): TGTGCCAGCAGTATCACTAGTTCGTCCTACAATGAGCAGTTCTTC.

This sequence joins TRBV28 and TRBJ2-5; the D gene is possibly TRBD2 (5 bases). The germline gives CDR1 MDHEN, CDR2 SYDVKM. This CDR3 has 14 amino acids. The V end lost 6 bases, the J end lost 2 bases, and 13 bases lay between the germline ends. CDR3 in DNA: TGTGCCAGCAGCTTTTCACGGGGTCAAGAGACCCAGTACTTC. Amino acid sequence: CASSFSRGQETQYF.

The chain carries TRBV9 and TRBJ2-3; 8 bases map to TRBD2. Germline trimming cut 0 bases from V and 1 base from J; bases unmatched to any gene: 7. The CDR3 contains 17 residues. Germline CDR1 reads SGDLS; CDR2 reads YYNGEE. CDR3 DNA sequence: TGTGCCAGCAGCGTAGCCGGGGGGGCCATAGGCACAGATACGCAGTATTTT. It is translated as CASSVAGGAIGTDTQYF.